What follows describes a single T cell receptor (beta chain). As yet, its antigen is unknown. This sample stems from a study of cytomegalovirus exposure and HLA in healthy donors. Study-wide background: Genotyping showed approximately 81% of roughly 400 donors falling in the Caucasian-associated ancestry cluster. General observations from the study: Data from an earlier analysis indicated that most TCR beta V segments were productive either about 87% or about 30% of the time. Later, TCR association rates were found to vary by HLA locus, highest for DRB1 and lowest for HLA-C.

The PCR contained 60 Vbeta and 13 Jbeta primers. In the authors' workflow: A later analysis tallied 80 million to 100 million unique TCR beta chains, about 11 million of them shared. Method: immunoSEQ multiplex PCR; TCRdb's copy keeps in-frame clones and lacks some. V, J and clone size reflect that table, while D and trimming were determined from the DNA. The sample includes about 150,000 clones, 60% to 80% seen only once; the top ten take approximately 0.66%. The CDR3 is 13 amino acids. V lost 5 bases, J lost 5 bases, and 4 bases stayed unmatched. The V gene's germline CDR1 is MNHNS and CDR2 SASEGT. The sequencing sample was made of PBMCs. The sequence derives from a male donor in good health and CMV-seronegative. This chain joins TRBV6-1 and TRBJ2-3; 7 bases match TRBD1. In DNA form, the CDR3 reads TGTGCCAGCAGTCGCCGGGACAGAGATACGCAGTATTTT. It translates to CASSRRDRDTQYF.